Listed here are 2 T cell receptor beta chains from one sample, sequenced in a study of PD-L1 blockade in urothelial cancer. Method: immunoSEQ multiplex PCR; TCRdb's copy keeps in-frame clones and lacks some. Found here are 37,000 or so clones, 70% to 85% of them singletons; the top ten hold roughly 18%. The sequencing used PBMCs, collected around atezolizumab (anti-PD-L1) treatment. The source is a man aged 60-69 years with urothelial cancer.

CDR3 coding DNA: TGCGCAGGCTCCGGGGGAGAAGCTTTCTTT. Translation gives CAGSGGEAFF. This rearrangement joins TRBV20-1 to TRBJ1-1; possibly TRBD1 for D (5 bases). This CDR3 is 10 amino acids long. Germline CDR1 and CDR2: DFQATT and SNEGSKA (reference sequence).

The chain links TRBV11-3 to TRBJ1-1; D possibly corresponds to TRBD1 (6 bases). CDR3 length: 17 amino acids. Trimming took off 0 bases at V and 0 bases at J, with 14 bases between the two ends. The germline gives CDR1 SGHNT, CDR2 YENEEA. CDR3 protein: CASSLDPNREMNTEAFF. For the CDR3, the DNA is TGTGCCAGCAGCTTAGATCCTAACAGGGAGATGAACACTGAAGCTTTCTTT.